This T cell receptor beta chain originates from a study of T cell responses to AZD1222 COVID-19 vaccine. The CDR3 loop spans 17 amino acids. The V and J ends lost 5 bases and 3 bases, in that order; junction bases with no gene match: 16. Looked up from germline, CDR1 is SGHVS and CDR2 is FNYEAQ. Only in-frame clones appear in the TCRdb table, and some are missing; sequencing was by immunoSEQ multiplex PCR. Among roughly 120,000 clones listed, approximately 90% were seen once. This clone was seen a handful of times. The gene calls are TRBV7-6 and TRBJ2-7, with 7 bases fitting TRBD1. The sequencing used peripheral blood, collected 28 days after the second AZD1222 dose. This clonotype was obtained from an adult who received the AZD1222 COVID-19 vaccine. This chain's CDR3 is CASSPSRTGTEFYEQYF. The CDR3 DNA is TGTGCCAGCAGCCCATCGCGAACCGGGACAGAGTTCTACGAGCAGTACTTC.